This T cell receptor beta chain was found in a study of beta chain features in type 1 diabetes. Study context: Patients looked much like healthy donors when it came to age, gender and cell yields. Whole-study findings and limits: Shorter TCRB CDR3s, moderately but significantly so, marked every one of the four CD4+ subsets in Type 1 diabetes patients. Highly expressing activated T cells could be over-counted with a cDNA template. For type 1 diabetes patients, VDJ junctions showed fewer insertions and more deletions.

Of note for this clone: Antigen unknown.

Reverse transcription of all isolated RNA meant that expressed TCRB transcripts were sequenced. The assay was immunoSEQ multiplex PCR, and TCRdb's table has in-frame clones only and misses some. The sample carries approximately 360,000 clones, around an eighth recorded once. V lost 4 bases, J lost 3 bases, and 3 bases stayed unmatched. The V gene's germline CDR1 is SGHTA and CDR2 FQGNSA. The length of the CDR3 is 15 residues. The gene calls are TRBV7-2 and TRBJ2-1, with TRBD2 identical over 10 bases. The receptor's source is a woman younger than 35 with type 1 diabetes. The sample consisted of naive CD4+ T cells from blood. The CDR3, as DNA: TGTGCCAGCAGCTCTTGGACTAGCGGCTACAATGAGCAGTTCTTC. It encodes CASSSWTSGYNEQFF.